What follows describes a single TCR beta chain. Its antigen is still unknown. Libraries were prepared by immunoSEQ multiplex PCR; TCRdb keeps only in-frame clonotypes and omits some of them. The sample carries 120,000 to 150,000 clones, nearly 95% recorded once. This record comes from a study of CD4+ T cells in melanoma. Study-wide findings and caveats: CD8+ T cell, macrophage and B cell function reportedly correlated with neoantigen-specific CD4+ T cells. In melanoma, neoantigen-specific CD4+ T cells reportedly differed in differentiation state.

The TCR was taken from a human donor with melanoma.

CDR3 nucleotides: TGTGCCAGCAGTGAAGAGGAAAAAAAAGCTTTCTTT. Translation: CASSEEEKKAFF. This rearrangement joins TRBV2 to TRBJ1-1; no clear D. Germline values: CDR1 SNHLY, CDR2 FYNNEI. V lost 1 base and J 9 bases, leaving 9 bases between the germline ends. The CDR3 has 12 residues.